This passage covers 26 T cell receptor beta chains from one sample sequenced in a study of response to subunit inactivated influenza vaccine. A single record per CDR3 protein comes from TCRdb applying MiXCR to the RT-PCR reads. This table holds more than 700,000 distinct CDR3 sequences, about 20% found once. Material: PBMCs from blood, obtained roughly 5 days after vaccination. The origin of the receptors is a man aged 45 to 65 who received an inactivated influenza vaccine.

This clonotype has a single count. The chain carries TRBV7-6 and TRBJ2-5; no reliable D call. CDR3 length: 14 amino acids. In germline, CDR1 is SGHVS, CDR2 FNYEAQ. Trimming removed 5 bases at V and 5 bases at J, with 15 bases between. In nucleotides, the CDR3 is TGTGCCAGCAGCCACCCTCCGCTGGCTGAGACCCAGTACTTC. This gives the protein CASSHPPLAETQYF.

This clonotype was seen more than once but under ten times. This chain connects TRBV30 to TRBJ2-5; D remains unclear. Per the germline V gene, CDR1 is GTSNPN and CDR2 is SVGIG (reference sequence). This CDR3 has 13 amino acids. The germline V and J ends were trimmed by 1 base and 4 bases, with 10 bases remaining between them. CDR3 protein: CAWSGTARETQYF. CDR3 DNA sequence: TGTGCCTGGAGTGGAACAGCGAGAGAGACCCAGTACTTC. Combining the CDR3 with reference TRBV30 and TRBJ2-5 gives the whole variable domain SQTIHQWPATLVQPVGSPLSLECTVEGTSNPNLYWYRQAAGRGLQLLFYSVGIGQISSEVPQNLSASRPQDRQFILSSKKLLLSDSGFYLCAWSGTARETQYFGPGTRLLVL.

The chain carries TRBV4-1 and TRBJ2-7; D unclear. Germline assignment: CDR1 MGHRA and CDR2 YSYEKL. The V and J ends lost 0 bases and 2 bases respectively, with 14 bases between them. There are 16 residues in the CDR3. DNA of the CDR3: TGCGCCAGCAGCCAAGATCCTAACAGACCAGCCTACGAGCAGTACTTC. Amino acid sequence: CASSQDPNRPAYEQYF.

This clonotype was detected a few times. The chain is built from TRBV4-3 and TRBJ2-7; D unresolved. Germline CDR1 is LGHNA and CDR2 is YSLEER. The CDR3 loop spans 15 amino acids. Trimming cost V 0 bases and J 2 bases, with 11 bases left between them. This CDR3 reads CASSQDRWQTYEQYF. CDR3 bases: TGCGCCAGCAGCCAAGATCGGTGGCAGACCTACGAGCAGTACTTC.

This rearrangement joins TRBV7-3 to TRBJ2-1, with D perhaps TRBD2 (5 bases). V was pared by 4 bases and J by 12 bases, with 13 bases between. The CDR3 contains 12 residues. The germline CDR1 and CDR2 sequences are SGHTA and FQGTGA. CDR3 loop: CASSSSIGRQFF. CDR3 DNA sequence: TGTGCCAGCAGCTCCTCGATAGGGAGGCAGTTCTTC.

This clonotype was seen more than once but under ten times. The V gene is TRBV7-2, the J gene TRBJ2-7; 11 bases map to TRBD2. Germline V gives CDR1 SGHTA, CDR2 FQGNSA. With 5 bases clipped from V and 0 bases from J, the junction kept 3 bases outside the gene matches. CDR3 length: 15 residues. CDR3: CASSATSGSSYEQYF. Here the CDR3 DNA reads TGTGCCAGCAGCGCCACTAGCGGGAGCTCCTACGAGCAGTACTTC.

This clonotype was detected a few times. This chain joins TRBV19 and TRBJ2-5, with D perhaps given as TRBD1 or TRBD2 (5 bases each). Trimming took 4 bases from V and 2 from J, leaving 14 bases between them. Germline CDR1 is LNHDA and CDR2 is SQIVND (reference sequence). The CDR3 length is 15 residues. The CDR3 sequence is CASSSRDHIQETQYF. CDR3 nucleotide sequence: TGTGCCAGTAGTAGCCGGGACCACATTCAAGAGACCCAGTACTTC.

This clonotype was seen a few times. J is TRBJ1-1 and V is TRBV3-1; D gene unclear. CDR1 and CDR2 from the germline V gene are LGHDT and YNNKEL (reference sequence). Deletions cut 1 base from V and 6 bases from J, with 12 bases between. The CDR3 runs 14 residues. The CDR3 nucleotides are TGTGCCAGCAGCCAAGCTCCTATGAGCGCTGAAGCTTTCTTT. Protein product: CASSQAPMSAEAFF.

V and J are TRBV20-1 and TRBJ1-4; a possible D gene is TRBD1 (6 bases). CDR1 and CDR2 from the germline V gene are DFQATT and SNEGSKA (reference sequence). This CDR3 spans 14 amino acids. Trimming removed 6 bases at V and 7 bases at J, with 18 bases between. This chain's CDR3 is CSASPTGLGEKLFF. The CDR3 DNA reads as TGCAGTGCCAGCCCCACAGGGCTTGGTGAAAAACTGTTTTTT.

In its sample, this clonotype was seen a few times. V is TRBV2 and J is TRBJ2-2, with a weak D call TRBD1 (5 bases). The ends were cut back, 2 bases at V and 6 bases at J, with 7 bases in the middle. This CDR3 is 13 amino acids long. Per the germline V gene, CDR1 is SNHLY and CDR2 is FYNNEI. The CDR3 coding sequence is TGTGCCAGCAGTGAACAGGGATCCGGGGAGCTGTTTTTT. This encodes CASSEQGSGELFF.

This sequence joins TRBV18 and TRBJ1-1, with a possible D match to TRBD1 (6 bases). The V and J ends lost 3 bases and 2 bases respectively, with 10 bases between them. The germline V gene encodes CDR1 KGHSH and CDR2 LQKENI. The CDR3 contains 14 residues. This chain's CDR3 is CASSPYRENTEAFF. CDR3 DNA: TGTGCCAGCTCACCCTACAGGGAAAACACTGAAGCTTTCTTT.

This clonotype was counted only a few times. The rearrangement uses TRBV28 and TRBJ2-7; D is unresolved. The CDR3 covers 14 residues. The germline V gene encodes CDR1 MDHEN and CDR2 SYDVKM. Trimming cost V 3 bases and J 2 bases, with 11 bases left between them. The chain's CDR3 is CASSFGQRTYEQYF. The CDR3 nucleotides are TGTGCCAGCAGTTTTGGGCAGCGAACCTACGAGCAGTACTTC.

The genes are TRBV20-1 and TRBJ2-2, with 7 bases aligning to TRBD1. The germline V gene encodes CDR1 DFQATT and CDR2 SNEGSKA (reference sequence). With 1 base clipped from V and 8 bases from J, the junction kept 7 bases outside the gene matches. CDR3 length: 14 amino acids. CDR3 bases: TGCAGTGCTAGAGGGACAGGCCCTGGGGGGGAGCTGTTTTTT. Encoded protein: CSARGTGPGGELFF.

This clonotype was counted between two and nine times. The chain couples TRBV9 to TRBJ2-7; TRBD1 agrees at 9 bases. The CDR3 is 15 amino acids. CDR1 and CDR2 from the germline V gene are SGDLS and YYNGEE. Trimming took 1 base from V and 5 from J; bases not matched to a gene: 7. The CDR3 sequence is CASSVSPRTGDEQYF. The CDR3 region has the DNA TGTGCCAGCAGCGTATCCCCCCGGACAGGGGACGAGCAGTACTTC.

The V gene is TRBV6-1, the J gene TRBJ2-3; a possible D gene is TRBD2 (5 bases). CDR3 length equals 17 residues. The germline V gene encodes CDR1 MNHNS and CDR2 SASEGT. V dropped 6 bases and J dropped 0 bases, with 19 bases sitting between them. The CDR3 DNA is TGTGCCAGCAGCCAACCCCCCCGTCGAGGGAGCACAGATACGCAGTATTTT. As protein: CASSQPPRRGSTDTQYF.

This clonotype has just a few counts. The chain links TRBV20-1 to TRBJ2-7; 10 nucleotides align to TRBD2. The CDR3 has 16 residues. The germline gives CDR1 DFQATT, CDR2 SNEGSKA (reference sequence). V was pared by 1 base and J by 1 base, with 7 bases of the junction left unmatched. The CDR3 loop reads CSARGLAGGLSYEQYF. The DNA of the CDR3 is TGCAGTGCTAGAGGCTTAGCGGGAGGCCTATCCTACGAGCAGTACTTC.

The genes are TRBV7-2 and TRBJ1-2; 7 bases line up with TRBD1. The CDR3 contains 12 residues. The junction had 4 bases not matched to a gene; V was cut back by 4 bases and J by 8 bases. The germline V gene has CDR1 SGHTA and CDR2 FQGNSA. The CDR3 spells CASSSGGGGYTF. The CDR3 coding sequence is TGTGCCAGCAGCTCGGGAGGGGGCGGCTACACCTTC.

The chain uses TRBV20-1 and TRBJ2-3; maybe TRBD2 (7 bases). V lost 1 base and J lost 2, with 16 bases in between. This CDR3 has 16 amino acids. Per germline, CDR1 DFQATT and CDR2 SNEGSKA (reference sequence). This CDR3 reads CSARGLWGGPTDTQYF. In nucleotides, the CDR3 is TGCAGTGCTAGAGGTCTTTGGGGGGGGCCCACAGATACGCAGTATTTT.

This clonotype has just one count. This chain links TRBV20-1 with TRBJ2-3; 10 bases match TRBD2. CDR3 length: 18 residues. Germline assignment: CDR1 DFQATT and CDR2 SNEGSKA (reference sequence). Unmatched junction bases numbered 13, after V lost 4 bases and J lost 0 bases. In DNA form, the CDR3 reads TGCAGTGCTACACTACCGGGACTAGCGCTGACTAGCACAGATACGCAGTATTTT. Translated: CSATLPGLALTSTDTQYF.

A few counts support this clonotype. V and J are TRBV7-2 and TRBJ2-3, with 11 bases that match TRBD2. Germline trimming cut 0 bases from V and 5 bases from J; bases unmatched to any gene: 1. CDR3 length: 15 amino acids. The germline gives CDR1 SGHTA, CDR2 FQGNSA. CDR3 coding DNA: TGTGCCAGCAGCTTAGCTAGCGGGGGGGTAGATACGCAGTATTTT. The encoded protein is CASSLASGGVDTQYF.

This chain connects TRBV18 to TRBJ1-2; D gene ambiguous. The V end lost 2 bases, the J end lost 0 bases, and 7 bases lay between the germline ends. The CDR3 totals 14 residues. The V gene's germline CDR1 is KGHSH and CDR2 LQKENI. CDR3: CASSPVPTNYGYTF. CDR3 nucleotide sequence: TGTGCCAGCTCACCAGTGCCTACTAACTATGGCTACACCTTC. The full variable domain, rest sourced from reference TRBV18 and TRBJ1-2, is NAGVMQNPRHLVRRRGQEARLRCSPMKGHSHVYWYRQLPEEGLKFMVYLQKENIIDESGMPKERFSAEFPKEGPSILRIQQVVRGDSAAYFCASSPVPTNYGYTFGSGTRLTVV.

At least ten counts were recorded for this clonotype. The chain employs TRBV5-1 and TRBJ1-2; TRBD1 aligns across 9 bases. Trimming removed 0 bases from V and 8 bases from J; junction bases left unmatched: 8. The CDR3 covers 15 residues. Germline V lookup: CDR1 SGHRS, CDR2 YFSETQ. For the CDR3, the DNA is TGCGCCAGCAGCTTGGGGACAGGGGTTGGTGGAGGCTACACCTTC. Translating it yields CASSLGTGVGGGYTF.

The chain is built from TRBV12-3 or TRBV12-4 and TRBJ2-5; D ambiguous. The CDR3 consists of 12 residues. With 5 bases removed from V and 5 bases from J, the gap between germline ends came to 9 bases. The DNA of the CDR3 is TGTGCCAGCAGTGGGGTCGGGGAGACCCAGTACTTC. Its translation is CASSGVGETQYF.

This clonotype was observed a handful of times. V and J are TRBV5-5 and TRBJ1-2, with a possible D match to TRBD1 (5 bases). Germline V gene sequence: CDR1 SGHKS, CDR2 YYEKEE (reference sequence). Trimming took 4 bases from V and 8 from J, leaving 18 bases between them. The CDR3 loop spans 14 amino acids. The CDR3 reads CASSQGSGSDGYTF. The DNA of the CDR3 is TGTGCCAGCAGCCAGGGAAGTGGGAGCGACGGCTACACCTTC.

Written as DNA, the CDR3 is TGCGCCAGCAGCCAATACAGGGAGAATGGGGCCAACGTCCTGACTTTC. It codes for CASSQYRENGANVLTF. The chain recombines TRBV4-1 with TRBJ2-6; the D gene is possibly TRBD1 (6 bases). Per the germline V gene, CDR1 is MGHRA and CDR2 is YSYEKL. The CDR3 is made up of 16 amino acids. The V gene lost 2 bases and the J gene lost 3 bases, with 11 bases spanning the gap.

V and J are TRBV27 and TRBJ2-7; the D call may be TRBD1 or TRBD2 (6 bases each). Trimming took off 5 bases at V and 3 bases at J, with 17 bases between the two ends. The CDR3 contains 15 residues. CDR1 and CDR2 (germline): MNHEY, SMNVEV (reference sequence). The CDR3 nucleotides read TGTGCCAGCAGTACCCCCTATAGGGGGGACTACGAGCAGTACTTC. This encodes CASSTPYRGDYEQYF.